Below, 24 T cell receptor beta chains from the same sample are listed, as sequenced in a study of OX40 agonist ivuxolimab in advanced cancers. Profiling relied on immunoSEQ multiplex PCR, and the TCRdb table lists in-frame clones only, not all of them. This table holds about 80,000 clones, about 83% found once. The sample was CD4+ or CD8+ T cells sorted from blood, taken in a trial of the OX40 agonist ivuxolimab. Every receptor here comes from an adult with an advanced solid tumor such as melanoma, head and neck, liver or kidney cancer.

This clone was seen a few times. In DNA form, the CDR3 reads TGTGCCAGCAGCGTAGGTCAGGGGACCTCCTACGAGCAGTACTTC. Encoded protein: CASSVGQGTSYEQYF. V usage is TRBV9 and J usage is TRBJ2-7; the D gene is possibly TRBD1 (6 bases). The CDR3 spans 15 residues. CDR1 is SGDLS, CDR2 YYNGEE, per germline. The V end lost 0 bases, the J end lost 0 bases, and 10 bases lay between the germline ends.

The chain's CDR3 is CASSESGDRSYEQYF. CDR3 coding DNA: TGTGCCAGCAGTGAATCGGGAGACAGGAGCTACGAGCAGTACTTC. The chain couples TRBV25-1 to TRBJ2-7; D is possibly TRBD1 or TRBD2 (6 bases each). The CDR3 sequence is 15 residues long. The germline V gene encodes CDR1 MGHDK and CDR2 SYGVNS. Deletions cut 1 base from V and 3 bases from J, with 13 bases between.

This clone has more than one count but fewer than ten. The CDR3 region is CASSSGQGFSYEQYF. The DNA of the CDR3 is TGTGCCAGCAGTTCGGGACAAGGGTTCTCCTACGAGCAGTACTTC. The rearrangement joins TRBV6-6 to TRBJ2-7; a weak D match, TRBD1 (6 bases). V was clipped by 4 bases and J by 0 bases, with 13 bases between them. The CDR3 spans 15 residues. Germline loops: CDR1 MNHNY, CDR2 SVGAGI (reference sequence).

This clone was observed a few times. The chain is built from TRBV28 and TRBJ1-6; D unresolved. The V and J ends lost 5 bases and 7 bases respectively, with 12 bases between them. CDR1 and CDR2 (germline): MDHEN, SYDVKM. This CDR3 comprises 14 residues. The CDR3 coding sequence is TGTGCCAGCAGTCCCGTCACGGGAAATTCACCCCTCCACTTT. It yields the protein CASSPVTGNSPLHF.

The chain carries TRBV11-2 and TRBJ1-1, with a tentative D call TRBD1 (5 bases). The CDR3 spans 18 residues. Germline values: CDR1 SGHAT, CDR2 FQNNGV. The V end lost 5 bases, the J end lost 3 bases, and 25 bases lay between the germline ends. The CDR3 bases are TGTGCCAGCAGCACGCATGACCGTAAACGTGGGACGCACACTGAAGCTTTCTTT. This sequence encodes CASSTHDRKRGTHTEAFF.

The rearrangement uses TRBV29-1 and TRBJ1-2; the D is unclear. Trimming removed 8 bases from V and 4 bases from J, with 17 bases in between. This CDR3 is 13 amino acids long. Germline CDR1 is SQVTM and CDR2 is ANQGSEA. The CDR3 nucleotides read TGCAGCCCGTTTCGGGCAGGATTCTATGGCTACACCTTC. Translated: CSPFRAGFYGYTF.

The chain employs TRBV5-1 and TRBJ1-3; TRBD1 is a possible D gene (5 bases). Trimming left V 0 bases short and J 0 bases short, with 10 bases between. The CDR3 totals 16 residues. Germline V gene lookup returns CDR1 SGHRS and CDR2 YFSETQ. In DNA form, the CDR3 reads TGCGCCAGCAGCTTGGGGGGCCAGAACTCTGGAAACACCATATATTTT. Protein: CASSLGGQNSGNTIYF. The full variable domain, with the rest looked up from reference TRBV5-1 and TRBJ1-3, is KAGVTQTPRYLIKTRGQQVTLSCSPISGHRSVSWYQQTPGQGLQFLFEYFSETQRNKGNFPGRFSGRQFSNSRSEMNVSTLELGDSALYLCASSLGGQNSGNTIYFGEGSWLTVV.

This clone was seen only a few times. The chain combines TRBV10-3 with TRBJ2-7; perhaps D is TRBD1 or TRBD2 (5 bases each). CDR3 length equals 17 residues. Germline V gene sequence: CDR1 ENHRY, CDR2 SYGVKD. With 2 bases removed from V and 0 bases from J, the gap between germline ends came to 17 bases. CDR3 DNA: TGTGCCATCAGTGAGGGGGGAAAGAGGGATCCCTCCTACGAGCAGTACTTC. Translating gives CAISEGGKRDPSYEQYF.

This clone showed up just a few times. V is TRBV6-1 and J is TRBJ1-4; maybe TRBD1 (6 bases). The V gene lost 8 bases and the J gene lost 3 bases, with 13 bases spanning the gap. The germline CDR1 and CDR2 sequences are MNHNS and SASEGT. The CDR3 runs 14 residues. CDR3 nucleotides: TGTGCCAGCGGACTAGGGGGTCCTAATGAAAAACTGTTTTTT. The encoded protein is CASGLGGPNEKLFF.

The chain combines TRBV19 with TRBJ1-6; D may be TRBD1 (5 bases). CDR1 is LNHDA, CDR2 SQIVND, per germline (reference sequence). V lost 4 bases to trimming and J lost 10 bases, with 14 bases between them. The CDR3 runs to 14 residues. The CDR3 is CASSTRNGGSPLHF. The CDR3 nucleotides read TGTGCCAGTAGTACTCGAAACGGGGGATCACCCCTCCACTTT.

The CDR3 DNA reads as TGCGCCAGCAGCTTTGGCGGGGCTGAATACGAGCAGTACTTC. It specifies CASSFGGAEYEQYF. The rearrangement uses TRBV5-1 and TRBJ2-7, with a weak D call TRBD2 (6 bases). The CDR3 totals 14 residues. V lost 2 bases to trimming and J lost 4 bases, with 13 bases between them. In germline, CDR1 is SGHRS, CDR2 YFSETQ.

CDR3 sequence (DNA): TGTGCCAGTAGCCAGGGGAATCAGCCCCAGCATTTT. It translates to CASSQGNQPQHF. This chain uses TRBV19 with TRBJ1-5, with TRBD1 as a possible D gene (6 bases). Per germline, CDR1 LNHDA and CDR2 SQIVND (reference sequence). Trimming stripped 6 bases from V and 4 bases from J, with 7 bases between. The CDR3 runs to 12 residues.

The chain recombines TRBV13 with TRBJ2-7; D is perhaps TRBD1 or TRBD2 (6 bases each). CDR1 and CDR2 from the germline V gene are PRHDT and FYEKMQ (reference sequence). The ends were cut back, 5 bases at V and 0 bases at J, with 17 bases in the middle. The CDR3 spans 16 residues. The CDR3 nucleotides read TGTGCCAGCAGCCAGGGGAGGATCCTTAGCTCCTACGAGCAGTACTTC. It codes for CASSQGRILSSYEQYF.

V and J are TRBV7-2 and TRBJ1-4; possibly TRBD1 for D (5 bases). The V gene lost 5 bases and the J gene lost 7 bases, with 29 bases spanning the gap. The CDR3 runs 19 residues. Germline V gene data show CDR1 as SGHTA and CDR2 as FQGNSA. This CDR3 reads CASSPDLLGPGLGSEKLFF. DNA of the CDR3: TGTGCCAGCAGCCCGGACCTACTCGGGCCAGGGTTAGGTAGTGAAAAACTGTTTTTT.

This chain joins TRBV11-3 and TRBJ2-3, with 11 positions matching TRBD2. CDR3 length equals 16 residues. V shed 5 bases, J shed 0 bases, and the junction held 4 bases outside the gene matches. The germline gives CDR1 SGHNT, CDR2 YENEEA. The DNA of the CDR3 is TGTGCCAGCAGCCCGGGACTAGCGGCTAGCACAGATACGCAGTATTTT. Translating it yields CASSPGLAASTDTQYF.

This clone was picked up one time. V and J are TRBV6-5 and TRBJ2-7; TRBD1 matches 8 bases. This CDR3 has 13 amino acids. The V gene's germline CDR1 is MNHEY and CDR2 SVGAGI. J gave up 3 bases and V 6 bases, and 4 bases lay outside the gene matches. CDR3 residues: CASRRTGRYEQYF. The CDR3 DNA follows: TGTGCCAGCAGGCGGACAGGGCGCTACGAGCAGTACTTC.

The chain carries TRBV30 and TRBJ1-4; no firm D call. V lost 7 bases and J 5 bases, leaving 17 bases between the germline ends. CDR3 length: 14 amino acids. Germline CDR1 and CDR2: GTSNPN and SVGIG (reference sequence). CDR3 region: CASSLGSFNEKLFF. In DNA, the CDR3 is TGTGCCTCTTCACTGGGCAGCTTCAATGAAAAACTGTTTTTT.

This chain connects TRBV11-2 to TRBJ1-1; TRBD1 is a possible D gene (6 bases). Per the germline V gene, CDR1 is SGHAT and CDR2 is FQNNGV. CDR3 length: 15 amino acids. V lost 2 bases to trimming and J lost 0 bases, with 10 bases between them. In DNA, the CDR3 is TGTGCCAGCAGCTTACCAGGGACAATGAACACTGAAGCTTTCTTT. Protein product: CASSLPGTMNTEAFF.

J is TRBJ2-6 and V is TRBV5-1, with D possibly being TRBD1 (6 bases). CDR3 length equals 15 residues. Germline-derived CDR1 and CDR2 are SGHRS and YFSETQ. V dropped 0 bases and J dropped 2 bases, with 6 bases sitting between them. CDR3 residues: CASSLEGAGANVLTF. The DNA for the CDR3 is TGCGCCAGCAGCTTGGAGGGGGCTGGGGCCAACGTCCTGACTTTC.

This clone was seen a handful of times. At the DNA level, this CDR3 is encoded by other sequences in the same sample as well. The rearrangement uses TRBV5-6 and TRBJ2-7; D is undetermined. CDR3 size: 13 residues. Trimming pared 0 bases from V and 2 bases from J, leaving 6 bases between. Germline V gives CDR1 SGHDT, CDR2 YYEEEE. CDR3 sequence: CASSLDRAYEQYF. The CDR3 DNA is TGTGCCAGCAGCTTGGATAGGGCCTACGAGCAGTACTTC.

The rearrangement uses TRBV15 and TRBJ1-2; 12 bases are shared with TRBD1. The germline V gene has CDR1 LNHNV and CDR2 YYDKDF (reference sequence). Unmatched junction bases numbered 5, after V lost 3 bases and J lost 3 bases. The CDR3 is made up of 16 amino acids. The CDR3, as DNA: TGTGCCACCAGCAGCGGGGACAGGGGGCTTGACTATGGCTACACCTTC. Residues: CATSSGDRGLDYGYTF. Variable domain in full (rest from reference TRBV15 and TRBJ1-2): DAMVIQNPRYQVTQFGKPVTLSCSQTLNHNVMYWYQQKSSQAPKLLFHYYDKDFNNEADTPDNFQSRRPNTSFCFLDIRSPGLGDTAMYLCATSSGDRGLDYGYTFGSGTRLTVV.

The chain is built from TRBV15 and TRBJ1-6, with D possibly being TRBD1 (5 bases). CDR1 LNHNV and CDR2 YYDKDF come from the germline V gene (reference sequence). Trimming cost V 0 bases and J 10 bases, with 13 bases left between them. The length of the CDR3 is 15 residues. The CDR3 DNA follows: TGTGCCACCAGCAGAGATCTAGGGGTTCGGTCACCCCTCCACTTT. The encoded protein is CATSRDLGVRSPLHF.

The chain has TRBV7-9 and TRBJ1-1; D is ambiguous. Germline CDR1 is SEHNR and CDR2 is FQNEAQ (reference sequence). This CDR3 has 14 amino acids. The ends were cut back, 4 bases at V and 1 base at J, with 10 bases in the middle. CDR3 coding DNA: TGTGCCAGCAGCTCCATGGACGGGAACACTGAAGCTTTCTTT. It codes for CASSSMDGNTEAFF.

The CDR3 spells CASTRQPNSPLHF. The DNA of the CDR3 is TGTGCCAGTACTCGGCAGCCGAATTCACCCCTCCACTTT. The chain recombines TRBV19 with TRBJ1-6, with D unclear. V was cut by 7 bases and J by 7 bases, with 11 bases left in between. The CDR3 is 13 residues long. Germline lookup yields CDR1 LNHDA and CDR2 SQIVND (reference sequence).